This passage covers 23 T cell receptor beta chains from one sample sequenced in a study of T cell repertoires in cytomegalovirus infection. From the reads, TCRdb called clonotypes with MiXCR, one entry per CDR3 protein. The sample holds tens of thousands of distinct CDR3 sequences; 3.5% to 4% are singletons and the top ten take approximately 20%. What was sequenced was PBMCs. These receptors were obtained from a human donor in good health (CMV status not recorded). Some clones in this sample may be carry-over from other donors' samples.

This clonotype appeared many times. The chain recombines TRBV7-8 with TRBJ2-3; D is uncertain. The CDR3 runs to 16 residues. With 3 bases removed from V and 4 bases from J, the gap between germline ends came to 17 bases. The germline gives CDR1 SGHVS, CDR2 FQNEAQ. The CDR3, as DNA: TGTGCCAGCAGCTTCGGCCTGCGGACCCTCCCAGATACGCAGTATTTT. Its protein product is CASSFGLRTLPDTQYF.

Notes on this clonotype: The conserved phenylalanine or tryptophan is not found at the CDR3 terminus, so this likely reflects a read error. The V call is TRBV7-3, the J call TRBJ2-7, with TRBD1 identical over 7 bases. The CDR3 is 13 residues long. The germline V gene encodes CDR1 SGHTA and CDR2 FQGTGA. J lost 6 bases, V lost 3 bases, and 5 bases had no gene match. The CDR3 spells CASSFDRVGEQYL. The CDR3 DNA reads TGTGCCAGCAGCTTCGACAGGGTCGGCGAGCAGTACTTA.

The table lists this clonotype with many counts. The genes are TRBV6-6 and TRBJ1-1, with D maybe TRBD1 (6 bases). Looked up from germline, CDR1 is MNHNY and CDR2 is SVGAGI (reference sequence). V lost 6 bases, J lost 0 bases, and 11 bases lay in between. The CDR3 length is 14 residues. The chain's CDR3 is CASRETGLNTEAFF. For the CDR3, the DNA is TGTGCCAGCAGGGAGACAGGTTTGAACACTGAAGCTTTCTTT.

At least ten counts were recorded for this clonotype. The chain is built from TRBV7-9 and TRBJ1-4, with D possibly being TRBD1 (6 bases). The CDR3 runs to 13 residues. Germline values: CDR1 SEHNR, CDR2 FQNEAQ (reference sequence). V dropped 5 bases and J dropped 8 bases, with 12 bases sitting between them. CDR3: CASSQFDREKLFF. The CDR3 DNA follows: TGTGCCAGCAGCCAATTCGACAGGGAAAAACTGTTTTTT.

This clonotype was detected many times. This CDR3 is CASSSEGFSYEQYV. CDR3 DNA: TGTGCCAGCAGCTCTGAGGGCTTCTCCTACGAGCAGTACGTC. This rearrangement joins TRBV7-2 to TRBJ2-7; weak D call: TRBD2 (5 bases). Germline CDR1 and CDR2: SGHTA and FQGNSA. Trimming stripped 4 bases from V and 0 bases from J, with 10 bases between. CDR3 length: 14 amino acids.

Concerning this clonotype: A much larger clone lies one base from this, so it may be a read error. This chain connects TRBV28 to TRBJ2-1, with TRBD2 as a possible D gene (6 bases). This CDR3 comprises 16 residues. Germline CDR1 reads MDHEN; CDR2 reads SYDVKM. CDR3 sequence reads: CASSIWAGSSYNEQFF. CDR3 DNA: TGTGCCAGCAGTATATGGGCGGGATCGTCGTACAATGAGCAGTTCTTC.

In its sample, this clonotype was seen many times. The V gene is TRBV6-2 or TRBV6-3, the J gene TRBJ1-1; weak D call: TRBD1 (6 bases). CDR3 length: 12 amino acids. Germline V lookup: CDR1 MNHEY, CDR2 SVGEGT. V was trimmed by 8 bases and J by 9 bases, leaving 16 bases between them. DNA of the CDR3: TGTGCCAGCGAGGACAGCGCCCTGAAAGCTTTCTTT. Its protein product is CASEDSALKAFF.

This clonotype was counted many times. The rearrangement links TRBV6-2 or TRBV6-3 to TRBJ2-1; 11 positions agree with TRBD2. The CDR3 has 17 amino acids. Trimming at V came to 4 bases and at J to 4 bases, leaving 9 bases not matched to a gene. Germline V gene lookup returns CDR1 MNHEY and CDR2 SVGEGT. The CDR3 bases are TGTGCCAGCAGTTCGCCAGGACTAGCGGGTATTTACAATGAGCAGTTCTTC. Residues: CASSSPGLAGIYNEQFF.

This clonotype was seen at least ten times. The V gene is TRBV20-1, the J gene TRBJ2-1; D is ambiguous. The CDR3 is 12 residues long. Trimming pared 2 bases from V and 7 bases from J, leaving 9 bases between. Germline lookup yields CDR1 DFQATT and CDR2 SNEGSKA (reference sequence). CDR3 in DNA: TGCAGTGCTAGATACCCGAAGAATGAGCAGTTCTTC. This sequence encodes CSARYPKNEQFF.

This clonotype came up many times. V usage is TRBV7-2 and J usage is TRBJ1-3, with D maybe TRBD1 (6 bases). The CDR3 runs to 16 residues. Trimming took off 4 bases at V and 4 bases at J, with 17 bases between the two ends. In germline, CDR1 is SGHTA, CDR2 FQGNSA. The CDR3 loop reads CASSSAGGGGGNTIYF. CDR3 nucleotides: TGTGCCAGCAGCTCAGCCGGGGGGGGCGGCGGAAACACCATATATTTT. The variable domain in full, with the rest retrieved from reference TRBV7-2 and TRBJ1-3, is GAGVSQSPSNKVTEKGKDVELRCDPISGHTALYWYRQSLGQGLEFLIYFQGNSAPDKSGLPSDRFSAERTGGSVSTLTIQRTQQEDSAVYLCASSSAGGGGGNTIYFGEGSWLTVV.

This clonotype was seen many times. The chain combines TRBV7-6 with TRBJ2-3; D is undetermined. The CDR3 has 15 residues. The V end was cut by 6 bases, the J end by 1 base, with 14 bases between. CDR1 and CDR2 from the germline V gene are SGHVS and FNYEAQ. As DNA, the CDR3 is TGTGCCAGCAGAAAGGACGGGCATCGCACAGATACGCAGTATTTT. The encoded protein is CASRKDGHRTDTQYF.

This clonotype was counted at least ten times. The chain links TRBV11-3 to TRBJ2-2; weak D call: TRBD1 (6 bases). Germline CDR1 is SGHNT and CDR2 is YENEEA. This CDR3 region has 14 residues. The V gene lost 4 bases and the J gene lost 4 bases, with 10 bases spanning the gap. CDR3 amino acids: CASSSVQGTGELFF. The CDR3 DNA sequence: TGTGCCAGCAGCTCCGTACAGGGCACCGGGGAGCTGTTTTTT. The full variable domain, in which reference TRBV11-3 and TRBJ2-2 provide the parts outside the CDR3, is EAGVVQSPRYKIIEKKQPVAFWCNPISGHNTLYWYLQNLGQGPELLIRYENEEAVDDSQLPKDRFSAERLKGVDSTLKIQPAELGDSAVYLCASSSVQGTGELFFGEGSRLTVL.

In this sample, this clonotype turned up many times. CDR3 sequence (DNA): TGTGCCAGCAGCCCCGACCCGGGACAAACTTATGGCTACACCTTC. Translation: CASSPDPGQTYGYTF. The chain combines TRBV7-2 with TRBJ1-2; the D gene is possibly TRBD1 (6 bases). Deletions cut 5 bases from V and 5 bases from J, with 18 bases between. Germline loops: CDR1 SGHTA, CDR2 FQGNSA. This CDR3 spans 15 amino acids. Based on the CDR3 plus reference TRBV7-2 and TRBJ1-2, the full variable domain is GAGVSQSPSNKVTEKGKDVELRCDPISGHTALYWYRQSLGQGLEFLIYFQGNSAPDKSGLPSDRFSAERTGGSVSTLTIQRTQQEDSAVYLCASSPDPGQTYGYTFGSGTRLTVV.

This clonotype has a count of ten or more. This CDR3 is CASSFTGTAAYGYTF. The CDR3 DNA follows: TGTGCCAGCAGCTTTACCGGGACAGCAGCCTATGGCTACACCTTC. This sequence joins TRBV7-2 and TRBJ1-2; 7 bases are shared with TRBD1. J lost 4 bases, V lost 3 bases, and 8 bases had no gene match. CDR3 length: 15 residues. CDR1 and CDR2 (germline): SGHTA, FQGNSA.

This clonotype was observed many times. The gene calls are TRBV7-2 and TRBJ2-7; TRBD2 matches 11 bases. CDR1 is SGHTA and CDR2 is FQGNSA in the germline V gene. The CDR3 length is 16 residues. Trimming took 3 bases from V and 0 from J; bases not matched to a gene: 4. CDR3 DNA: TGTGCCAGCAGCTTGGACCTAGCGGGGGGCTCCTACGAGCAGTACTTC. It codes for CASSLDLAGGSYEQYF.

In its sample, this clonotype was seen many times. V usage is TRBV11-1 and J usage is TRBJ1-1; D is uncertain. Between the trimmed V and J ends, which lost 2 bases and 1 base, there was a span of 11 bases. The CDR3 length is 15 residues. Germline CDR1 reads SGHAT; CDR2 reads FQDESV (reference sequence). This chain's CDR3 is CASSLFSEGNTEAFF. The CDR3 nucleotides are TGTGCCAGCAGCTTATTTTCAGAGGGGAACACTGAAGCTTTCTTT.

A few counts support this clonotype. The chain joins TRBV7-3 to TRBJ2-2; 8 nucleotides line up with TRBD2. J gave up 5 bases and V 2 bases, and 7 bases lay outside the gene matches. Germline V gene data show CDR1 as SGHTA and CDR2 as FQGTGA. This CDR3 region has 16 residues. CDR3 nucleotide sequence: TGTGCCAGCAGCTTAGCGGGGACTAGAGGTACCGGGGAGCTGTTTTTT. Its protein product is CASSLAGTRGTGELFF.

This clonotype was seen repeatedly, ten times or more. This chain joins TRBV18 and TRBJ1-1; D is unclear. The CDR3 covers 14 residues. Germline V CDR1 and CDR2: KGHSH, LQKENI. V gave up 3 bases and J gave up 0 bases, with 8 bases separating them. CDR3 protein: CASSPAWMNTEAFF. The CDR3 region has the DNA TGTGCCAGCTCACCCGCCTGGATGAACACTGAAGCTTTCTTT.

This clonotype was seen at least ten times. This chain links TRBV20-1 with TRBJ2-3; a possible D gene is TRBD1 (6 bases). The CDR3 loop spans 13 amino acids. Germline CDR1 and CDR2: DFQATT and SNEGSKA (reference sequence). Trimming removed 7 bases from V and 1 base from J, with 12 bases in between. Here the CDR3 reads CSEKGVGTDTQYF. CDR3 sequence (DNA): TGCAGTGAAAAGGGGGTTGGCACAGATACGCAGTATTTT.

This clonotype has at least ten counts. V and J are TRBV7-6 and TRBJ2-7; TRBD2 aligns across 10 bases. CDR3 length: 13 amino acids. The V segment lost 1 base and the J segment 6 bases; nucleotides outside the gene matches: 0. Germline loops: CDR1 SGHVS, CDR2 FNYEAQ. CDR3 region: CASSLGTSGEQYF. The CDR3 coding sequence is TGTGCCAGCAGCTTAGGGACTAGCGGCGAGCAGTACTTC.

This clonotype was observed many times. The genes are TRBV7-8 and TRBJ1-1, with D maybe TRBD1 (6 bases). With 2 bases removed from V and 3 bases from J, the gap between germline ends came to 28 bases. Germline V gene data show CDR1 as SGHVS and CDR2 as FQNEAQ. The CDR3 has 20 residues. The CDR3 nucleotides read TGTGCCAGCAGCTTACGTTTCACAGGACCGGCCATAAGGGGGGACACTGAAGCTTTCTTT. Protein product: CASSLRFTGPAIRGDTEAFF. The entire variable domain, with the rest obtained from reference TRBV7-8 and TRBJ1-1, is as follows: GAGVSQSPRYKVAKRGQDVALRCDPISGHVSLFWYQQALGQGPEFLTYFQNEAQLDKSGLPSDRFFAERPEGSVSTLKIQRTQQEDSAVYLCASSLRFTGPAIRGDTEAFFGQGTRLTVV.

At least ten counts were recorded for this clonotype. This chain joins TRBV15 and TRBJ1-5; D might be TRBD1 (5 bases). The CDR3 spans 14 residues. Germline values: CDR1 LNHNV, CDR2 YYDKDF (reference sequence). The V end was cut by 1 base, the J end by 5 bases, with 9 bases between. The CDR3 loop reads CATSRGAGDQPQHF. Written as DNA, the CDR3 is TGTGCCACCAGCAGAGGGGCGGGGGATCAGCCCCAGCATTTT.

This clonotype was found many times. The chain combines TRBV11-2 with TRBJ2-3, with D uncertain. The CDR3 extends over 14 amino acids. Germline lookup yields CDR1 SGHAT and CDR2 FQNNGV. The V end was cut by 3 bases, the J end by 6 bases, with 13 bases between. CDR3 protein: CASSFSKTMDTQYF. The CDR3, as DNA: TGTGCCAGCAGCTTCTCCAAGACCATGGATACGCAGTATTTT. The variable domain in full, with the rest retrieved from reference TRBV11-2 and TRBJ2-3, is EAGVAQSPRYKIIEKRQSVAFWCNPISGHATLYWYQQILGQGPKLLIQFQNNGVVDDSQLPKDRFSAERLKGVDSTLKIQPAKLEDSAVYLCASSFSKTMDTQYFGPGTRLTVL.